This T cell receptor (beta chain) was recorded in a study of blood T cells in healthy people across ages. The authors ran a second PCR of 7 to 11 cycles using a sample-barcoded 5' primer and a J-beta primer mix. TCRdb analysed the 5' RACE reads with MiXCR anew, one entry per CDR3 protein. The sample has about a million distinct CDR3 sequences, around 46% seen once. The germline V gene has CDR1 LNHNV and CDR2 YYDKDF (reference sequence). CDR3 size: 16 residues. V and J are TRBV15 and TRBJ2-7; TRBD1 might be the D (6 bases). Near its end, the DNA agrees better with TRBJ2-5, so the J call may be wrong. This clonotype was sampled from a young man in good health. Sequenced: blood. The chain's CDR3 is CATRLFRDTKEGTQYF. DNA for the CDR3: TGTGCCACCAGGTTATTCCGGGACACAAAAGAGGGGACCCAGTACTTC.